This T cell receptor (beta chain) was retrieved from a study of shared clonotypes between healthy human individuals. At the level of the study: The people who gave samples were two women and a few men aged 18 to 49. Findings and caveats of the study: Only blood was sampled; tissue repertoires likely differ.

The table lists this clone with a few counts. The target antigen is unknown. PCR replicates from unsorted PBMC used about 290 ng DNA, and this amount was some 30,000 T cell genomes. Clones were read by immunoSEQ multiplex PCR, and TCRdb kept only the in-frame ones, dropping some. Among about 560,000 clones listed, roughly 72% were seen once. This TCR was sampled from a woman in her thirties or forties in good health. Some clones in this sample may be carry-over from other donors' samples. The sequenced material came from PBMCs.

CDR3 coding DNA: TGTGCCAGCAGCTCGATAGCGGGATTCACAGATACGCAGTATTTT. This codes for CASSSIAGFTDTQYF. V is TRBV7-3 and J is TRBJ2-3, with 8 bases that match TRBD2. With 4 bases clipped from V and 2 bases from J, the junction kept 5 bases outside the gene matches. Germline assignment: CDR1 SGHTA and CDR2 FQGTGA. The CDR3 runs 15 residues.